This T cell receptor beta chain was observed in a study of shared clonotypes between healthy human individuals. The method was immunoSEQ multiplex PCR; TCRdb's version includes in-frame clones alone and lacks a portion of them. This table holds about 1.1 million clones, 70% to 80% found once. CDR1 SGDLS and CDR2 YYNGEE come from the germline V gene. The CDR3 is 14 amino acids. Trimming stripped 3 bases from V and 4 bases from J, with 11 bases between. The rearrangement links TRBV9 to TRBJ1-3; D remains ambiguous. The receptor was isolated from a man aged 18 to 30 in good health. Some clones in this sample may be carry-over from other donors' samples. The sequencing sample was made of memory CD4+ T cells from PBMCs. As to subset: CD45RA-negative fraction. Here the CDR3 reads CASSADFVGNTIYF. DNA of the CDR3: TGTGCCAGCAGCGCGGACTTTGTCGGAAACACCATATATTTT.